The 32 T cell receptor beta chains below come from one sample, sequenced in a study of blood T cell repertoires in COVID-19. Here immunoSEQ multiplex PCR was the method, and the copy in TCRdb shows in-frame clones only, minus some. The sample has about 47,000 clones, about 90% seen once; the top ten hold approximately 5.9%. The source material was peripheral blood. The origin of the receptors is a man between 65 and 85 years old with active COVID-19.

The CDR3 coding sequence is TGTGCCAGCAGCCGGACTAGCGGGGGGTCCTCCTACAATGAGCAGTTCTTC. Translation: CASSRTSGGSSYNEQFF. The V gene is TRBV7-2, the J gene TRBJ2-1; the match to TRBD2 covers 14 bases. Trimming removed 5 bases from V and 0 bases from J; junction bases left unmatched: 3. CDR1 is SGHTA and CDR2 is FQGNSA in the germline V gene. The CDR3 extends over 17 amino acids.

This clone was recorded only once. The chain has TRBV25-1 and TRBJ2-1; maybe TRBD1 (5 bases). V lost 3 bases, J lost 8 bases, and 11 bases lay in between. CDR3 length equals 13 residues. The germline V gene encodes CDR1 MGHDK and CDR2 SYGVNS. CDR3 residues: CASSEGLVDEQFF. The CDR3, as DNA: TGTGCCAGCAGTGAGGGGCTAGTCGATGAGCAGTTCTTC.

This CDR3 is CASSSRLQGTGGYTF. The CDR3 region has the DNA TGTGCCAGCAGCTCCCGGTTACAGGGTACTGGTGGCTACACCTTC. The chain combines TRBV5-4 with TRBJ1-2; perhaps TRBD1 as D (6 bases). CDR3 length equals 15 residues. Germline V gene sequence: CDR1 SGHNT, CDR2 YYREEE (reference sequence). V lost 3 bases and J lost 7, with 19 bases in between.

The chain joins TRBV5-1 to TRBJ2-3; tentative D call: TRBD1 (6 bases). Germline loops: CDR1 SGHRS, CDR2 YFSETQ. V was pared by 1 base and J by 1 base, with 10 bases between. CDR3 size: 15 residues. The CDR3 DNA reads TGCGCCAGCAGCTTGCAGGGGTTCGGCACAGATACGCAGTATTTT. It encodes CASSLQGFGTDTQYF.

V is TRBV7-9 and J is TRBJ1-1, with a tentative D call TRBD1 (5 bases). Germline V gene lookup returns CDR1 SEHNR and CDR2 FQNEAQ (reference sequence). The CDR3 totals 16 residues. Trimming removed 4 bases from V and 1 base from J, with 16 bases in between. DNA for the CDR3: TGTGCCAGCAGCTCAGACGGCAGGAGGGGGAACACTGAAGCTTTCTTT. Amino acids: CASSSDGRRGNTEAFF.

The V call is TRBV5-4, the J call TRBJ2-3; 7 bases agree with TRBD2. This CDR3 has 15 amino acids. In germline, CDR1 is SGHNT, CDR2 YYREEE (reference sequence). V was pared by 3 bases and J by 3 bases, with 7 bases of the junction left unmatched. Here the CDR3 DNA reads TGTGCCAGCAGCTCAGAGCGGGGAAGGACAGATACGCAGTATTTT. Residues: CASSSERGRTDTQYF.

This chain uses TRBV7-2 with TRBJ2-3; 15 bases line up with TRBD2. The trim removed 4 bases at V and 2 bases at J, leaving 7 bases unmatched. The CDR3 has 18 amino acids. Germline V gives CDR1 SGHTA, CDR2 FQGNSA. DNA for the CDR3: TGTGCCAGCAGCTCGAAAGGACTAGCGGGGGGGTACACAGATACGCAGTATTTT. Translating gives CASSSKGLAGGYTDTQYF.

The V gene is TRBV10-1, the J gene TRBJ1-2, with D perhaps TRBD1 (6 bases). The CDR3 extends over 13 amino acids. From germline, CDR1 is WNHNN and CDR2 SYGVQD (reference sequence). Trimming took off 3 bases at V and 2 bases at J, with 7 bases between the two ends. The CDR3 DNA sequence: TGCGCCAGCAGTGATGGACAGAACTATGGCTACACCTTC. Translated: CASSDGQNYGYTF.

In this sample, this clone turned up once. The gene calls are TRBV13 and TRBJ1-4; no firm D call. Germline CDR1 PRHDT, CDR2 FYEKMQ (reference sequence). The CDR3 sequence is 14 residues long. With 0 bases removed from V and 7 bases from J, the gap between germline ends came to 9 bases. The CDR3 DNA reads as TGTGCCAGCAGCTTAGGCCTGGGGAGTGAAAAACTGTTTTTT. Translation gives CASSLGLGSEKLFF.

This chain links TRBV19 with TRBJ1-6; a weak D match, TRBD1 (6 bases). Trimming removed 10 bases at V and 8 bases at J, with 15 bases between. CDR3 length equals 13 residues. From germline, CDR1 is LNHDA and CDR2 SQIVND (reference sequence). CDR3 region: CATRDTRDSPLHF. CDR3 in DNA: TGTGCCACCCGGGACACCAGGGATTCACCCCTCCACTTT.

This sequence joins TRBV30 and TRBJ1-1; no definite D call. Germline values: CDR1 GTSNPN, CDR2 SVGIG (reference sequence). The V and J ends lost 2 bases and 0 bases respectively, with 10 bases between them. This CDR3 is 14 amino acids long. CDR3 sequence reads: CAWSNREMNTEAFF. In DNA, the CDR3 is TGTGCCTGGAGTAACCGGGAGATGAACACTGAAGCTTTCTTT. The full variable domain, rest sourced from reference TRBV30 and TRBJ1-1, is SQTIHQWPATLVQPVGSPLSLECTVEGTSNPNLYWYRQAAGRGLQLLFYSVGIGQISSEVPQNLSASRPQDRQFILSSKKLLLSDSGFYLCAWSNREMNTEAFFGQGTRLTVV.

The CDR3 DNA is TGCAGTGCCGCTAGCGCTGAGCAGTTCTTC. Its translation is CSAASAEQFF. The rearrangement uses TRBV20-1 and TRBJ2-1, with D possibly being TRBD2 (6 bases). The germline V gene has CDR1 DFQATT and CDR2 SNEGSKA (reference sequence). Trimming removed 6 bases from V and 9 bases from J, with 9 bases in between. The CDR3 extends over 10 amino acids.

This clone was seen a handful of times. The J gene is TRBJ1-5, the V gene TRBV3-1 (or the pseudogene TRBV3-2); TRBD1 aligns across 7 bases. The CDR3 runs 16 residues. The V segment lost 4 bases and the J segment 7 bases; nucleotides outside the gene matches: 13. The germline CDR1 and CDR2 sequences are LGHDT and YNNKEL (reference sequence). CDR3 in DNA: TGTGCCAGCAGCCCTTACTTCGACAGGGTTGGACAGCCCCAGCATTTT. It is translated as CASSPYFDRVGQPQHF.

The chain carries TRBV11-2 and TRBJ2-7, with D tentatively TRBD1 (5 bases). This CDR3 is built from 15 residues. From germline, CDR1 is SGHAT and CDR2 FQNNGV. Trimming took 1 base from V and 7 from J, leaving 17 bases between them. This CDR3 reads CASSLARGSGPEQYF. The CDR3 coding sequence is TGTGCCAGCAGCTTAGCTAGGGGCTCCGGACCAGAGCAGTACTTC.

V usage is TRBV11-2 and J usage is TRBJ2-1; the match to TRBD2 covers 12 bases. The V gene end was trimmed by 8 bases and the J gene end by 4 bases; junction bases not matched to a gene: 6. Germline CDR1 SGHAT, CDR2 FQNNGV. This CDR3 has 15 residues. The CDR3 coding sequence is TGTGCCAGCGCGACTAGCGGGGGTCGTTACAATGAGCAGTTCTTC. This sequence encodes CASATSGGRYNEQFF.

This chain uses TRBV4-1 with TRBJ1-1; D is possibly TRBD1 (6 bases). Trimming removed 3 bases at V and 1 base at J, with 12 bases between. The CDR3 has 15 residues. Germline V lookup: CDR1 MGHRA, CDR2 YSYEKL. The CDR3 sequence is CASSHPDRKNTEAFF. The CDR3 coding sequence is TGCGCCAGCAGCCATCCCGACAGGAAGAACACTGAAGCTTTCTTT.

The chain carries TRBV5-1 and TRBJ2-7; 8 bases match TRBD2. The CDR3 is 15 amino acids. CDR1 and CDR2 (germline): SGHRS, YFSETQ. V dropped 0 bases and J dropped 2; count of bases not matched to a gene: 4. CDR3 in amino acids: CASSLGGSGTYEQYF. The DNA of the CDR3 is TGCGCCAGCAGCTTGGGGGGTAGCGGGACCTACGAGCAGTACTTC.

As concerns this clone: Other DNA sequences from this sample encode an identical CDR3 as well. V gene TRBV4-1 combines with J gene TRBJ2-5; TRBD2 might be the D (5 bases). V was cut by 1 base and J by 5 bases, with 5 bases left in between. CDR3 size: 12 residues. The germline V gene encodes CDR1 MGHRA and CDR2 YSYEKL. The CDR3 DNA reads as TGCGCCAGCAGCCAAGGAGGGGAGACCCAGTACTTC. It specifies CASSQGGETQYF.

V gene TRBV6-5 combines with J gene TRBJ1-1; a weak D match, TRBD1 (5 bases). The CDR3 has 13 residues. Germline CDR1 reads MNHEY; CDR2 reads SVGAGI. V was shortened by 5 bases and J by 1 base, with 8 bases between the two germline ends. In nucleotides, the CDR3 is TGTGCCAGCAGTCTCGGACAGAACACTGAAGCTTTCTTT. Translated: CASSLGQNTEAFF.

The CDR3 bases are TGTGCCAGCAGTGGTTCGGGAAACACCATATATTTT. Amino acid sequence: CASSGSGNTIYF. The gene calls are TRBV2 and TRBJ1-3; D remains unclear. Germline V lookup: CDR1 SNHLY, CDR2 FYNNEI. The length of the CDR3 is 12 residues. The V and J ends lost 4 bases and 4 bases respectively, with 5 bases between them. Drawing the rest from reference TRBV2 and TRBJ1-3, the complete variable domain is EPEVTQTPSHQVTQMGQEVILRCVPISNHLYFYWYRQILGQKVEFLVSFYNNEISEKSEIFDDQFSVERPDGSNFTLKIRSTKLEDSAMYFCASSGSGNTIYFGEGSWLTVV.

The chain is built from TRBV10-3 and TRBJ2-2, with a weak D call TRBD2 (6 bases). This CDR3 contains 16 residues. Germline lookup yields CDR1 ENHRY and CDR2 SYGVKD. V shed 0 bases and J shed 0 bases, with 8 bases lying between them. The CDR3 DNA reads TGTGCCATCAGTGAGTCTGGACTATCGAACACCGGGGAGCTGTTTTTT. Its protein is CAISESGLSNTGELFF.

The chain combines TRBV18 with TRBJ2-6; TRBD1 matches at 9 bases. The J segment lost 7 bases and the V segment lost 3 bases, leaving 4 bases of the junction unmatched. Germline lookup yields CDR1 KGHSH and CDR2 LQKENI. The CDR3 sequence is 15 residues long. CDR3 region: CASSPDRGAANVLTF. The CDR3 DNA reads TGTGCCAGCTCACCGGACAGGGGAGCTGCCAACGTCCTGACTTTC. Full variable domain (outside the CDR3, taken from reference TRBV18 and TRBJ2-6): NAGVMQNPRHLVRRRGQEARLRCSPMKGHSHVYWYRQLPEEGLKFMVYLQKENIIDESGMPKERFSAEFPKEGPSILRIQQVVRGDSAAYFCASSPDRGAANVLTFGAGSRLTVL.

V is TRBV27 and J is TRBJ1-5, with TRBD1 matching 10 bases. The CDR3 has 16 residues. V lost 5 bases, J lost 4 bases, and 8 bases stayed unmatched. Per the germline V gene, CDR1 is MNHEY and CDR2 is SMNVEV (reference sequence). CDR3: CASSPRQGAHNQPQHF. The CDR3 DNA reads as TGTGCCAGCAGTCCGAGACAGGGGGCTCATAATCAGCCCCAGCATTTT.

The rearrangement links TRBV19 to TRBJ2-4, with 9 bases lining up with TRBD1. The CDR3 is 13 residues long. J lost 7 bases, V lost 8 bases, and 6 bases had no gene match. The germline V gene has CDR1 LNHDA and CDR2 SQIVND (reference sequence). The CDR3 DNA is TGTGCCAGTGGTCAGACAGGGGGGAACATTCAGTACTTC. This gives the protein CASGQTGGNIQYF.

This chain joins TRBV9 and TRBJ1-1; a possible D gene is TRBD1 (5 bases). V was cut by 0 bases and J by 4 bases, with 16 bases left in between. The CDR3 runs 16 residues. Germline values: CDR1 SGDLS, CDR2 YYNGEE. The CDR3 DNA reads as TGTGCCAGCAGCGTAGCTACTGGAGGGGTGGGCACTGAAGCTTTCTTT. It translates to CASSVATGGVGTEAFF.

The chain carries TRBV7-2 and TRBJ2-7; D is possibly TRBD1 (6 bases). This CDR3 spans 15 amino acids. V lost 5 bases and J lost 3, with 17 bases in between. The germline V gene has CDR1 SGHTA and CDR2 FQGNSA. The CDR3, as DNA: TGTGCCAGCAGCCCGGGGACATCCGGAAACTACGAGCAGTACTTC. Translation gives CASSPGTSGNYEQYF.

This clone was seen once. This chain joins TRBV7-2 and TRBJ1-4; no reliable D call. The CDR3 consists of 13 residues. Germline CDR1 SGHTA, CDR2 FQGNSA. The V and J ends lost 2 bases and 4 bases respectively, with 5 bases between them. CDR3 in DNA: TGTGCCAGCAGCTTACAGTTTAATGAAAAACTGTTTTTT. It is translated as CASSLQFNEKLFF.

This chain links TRBV10-1 with TRBJ1-6; D is uncertain. The CDR3 sequence is 13 residues long. CDR1 is WNHNN and CDR2 is SYGVQD in the germline V gene (reference sequence). Trimming left V 6 bases short and J 7 bases short, with 10 bases between. Written as DNA, the CDR3 is TGCGCCAGCAGCGAGGGCGGGAATTCACCCCTCCACTTT. Encoded protein: CASSEGGNSPLHF.

V gene TRBV19 combines with J gene TRBJ1-1, with TRBD1 as a possible D gene (6 bases). This CDR3 has 15 residues. The ends were cut back, 3 bases at V and 4 bases at J, with 15 bases in the middle. From germline, CDR1 is LNHDA and CDR2 SQIVND (reference sequence). The CDR3 sequence: CASSILRGESTEAFF. The CDR3 DNA reads TGTGCCAGTAGTATCCTCAGGGGAGAGAGCACTGAAGCTTTCTTT. Full variable domain (remainder filled in from reference TRBV19 and TRBJ1-1): DGGITQSPKYLFRKEGQNVTLSCEQNLNHDAMYWYRQDPGQGLRLIYYSQIVNDFQKGDIAEGYSVSREKKESFPLTVTSAQKNPTAFYLCASSILRGESTEAFFGQGTRLTVV.

The chain recombines TRBV2 with TRBJ2-1; TRBD2 aligns across 7 bases. The CDR3 runs 14 residues. Germline V lookup: CDR1 SNHLY, CDR2 FYNNEI. J was trimmed by 4 bases and V by 2 bases; bases with no gene match: 2. The CDR3 sequence: CASSELLAYNEQFF. Written as DNA, the CDR3 is TGTGCCAGCAGTGAACTACTAGCGTACAATGAGCAGTTCTTC.

The table lists this clone with a count of one. This sequence joins TRBV19 and TRBJ2-5; 8 nucleotides agree with TRBD1. Trimming cost V 5 bases and J 2 bases; bases outside gene matches: 10. Germline loops: CDR1 LNHDA, CDR2 SQIVND (reference sequence). The CDR3 covers 16 residues. The CDR3, as DNA: TGTGCCAGTAGTTTACTAGGACAGGGAACACAAGAGACCCAGTACTTC. Amino acids: CASSLLGQGTQETQYF.

The rearrangement links TRBV4-2 to TRBJ2-1; 9 bases line up with TRBD2. The CDR3 sequence is 15 residues long. Germline V gene data show CDR1 as LGHNA and CDR2 as YNFKEQ. Trimming took 1 base from V and 8 from J; bases not matched to a gene: 6. CDR3 region: CASSQASGAGHEQFF. CDR3 sequence (DNA): TGTGCCAGCAGCCAAGCTAGCGGGGCGGGCCATGAGCAGTTCTTC.